The T cell receptor (beta chain) described here comes from a study of T cell responses to AZD1222 COVID-19 vaccine. Findings and limits, study-wide: In the spike-specific TCR repertoire, nearly half reportedly target unmutated variant regions. Only a handful of AZD1222 recipients were seropositive at baseline.

With regard to this clone: No antigen is known for it.

Method: immunoSEQ multiplex PCR; TCRdb's copy keeps in-frame clones and lacks some. This table has 85,000 to 90,000 clones, 70% to 90% appearing once. The CDR3 length is 14 residues. The ends lost 4 bases at V and 5 bases at J; junction bases unmatched: 3. Germline V gives CDR1 KGHDR, CDR2 SFDVKD. The J gene is TRBJ2-1, the V gene TRBV24-1; TRBD2 aligns across 8 bases. Sequencing was performed on peripheral blood, taken 28 days after the second AZD1222 dose. The origin of this receptor is an adult who received the AZD1222 COVID-19 vaccine. For the CDR3, the DNA is TGTGCCACCAGTGAGGCGGGAGGCGACAATGAGCAGTTCTTC. Translation gives CATSEAGGDNEQFF.